Each of the 23 T cell receptor beta chains below was sequenced from the same sample in a study of blood T cells in healthy people across ages (dated by TCRdb to 2013 to 2016). The library was built by means of 5' RACE. TCRdb shows the sequencer as Illumina HiSeq 2500. A second roughly 6 to 12 cycle PCR used a sample-barcoded 5' primer and a J-beta primer mix. Through fastp at Q25 and MiXCR, TCRdb rebuilt clones from the public reads, retaining in-frame beta chains. Entries are consolidated by CDR3 protein sequence, retaining the most common genes and DNA. The sample has 1.5 million to 2 million distinct CDR3 sequences on record, roughly 32% of them singletons. About 11% of the sample is held by the ten biggest clonotypes. The sequencing sample was made of blood. The receptor set was obtained from a woman in her thirties in good health.

This clonotype was observed at least ten times. The rearrangement links TRBV12-3 or TRBV12-4 to TRBJ2-5; D unclear. Deletions cut 1 base from V and 2 bases from J, with 8 bases between. This CDR3 comprises 14 residues. The CDR3 spells CASSLEVIQETQYF. DNA for the CDR3: TGTGCCAGCAGTTTAGAGGTCATTCAAGAGACCCAGTACTTC.

The chain recombines TRBV27 with TRBJ2-7; no firm D call. The germline CDR1 and CDR2 sequences are MNHEY and SMNVEV (reference sequence). CDR3 length equals 15 residues. The V and J ends lost 5 bases and 2 bases respectively, with 16 bases between them. The CDR3 protein is CASSPWTESTYEQYF. For the CDR3, the DNA is TGTGCCAGCAGTCCCTGGACGGAATCCACCTACGAGCAGTACTTC.

Regarding this clonotype: With a much larger clone just one base away, this may be a read error. The rearrangement joins TRBV3-1 to TRBJ2-1, with 14 bases matching TRBD2. The CDR3 consists of 16 residues. V lost 0 bases to trimming and J lost 6 bases; unmatched junction nucleotides: 1. Germline V gene data show CDR1 as LGHDT and CDR2 as YNNKEL (reference sequence). CDR3 nucleotides: TGTGCCAGCAGCCAAGATGGACTAGCGGGAGGCAATGAGCAGTTCTTC. This sequence encodes CASSQDGLAGGNEQFF.

This clonotype was seen more than once but under ten times. V usage is TRBV2 and J usage is TRBJ2-7; 7 positions agree with TRBD2. With V trimmed by 1 base and J by 1 base, 4 bases remained unmatched. The CDR3 is made up of 15 amino acids. Per germline, CDR1 SNHLY and CDR2 FYNNEI. The CDR3 DNA follows: TGTGCCAGCAGTGAAGGATCTAGCGGTTCCTACGAGCAGTACTTC. Translation gives CASSEGSSGSYEQYF.

This clonotype was observed a handful of times. The chain has TRBV20-1 and TRBJ2-7, with TRBD1 matching 7 bases. The germline gives CDR1 DFQATT, CDR2 SNEGSKA (reference sequence). The CDR3 sequence is 15 residues long. With V trimmed by 3 bases and J by 2 bases, 10 bases remained unmatched. The CDR3 region is CSASLHRGLTYEQYF. As DNA, the CDR3 is TGCAGTGCTAGCCTCCACAGGGGCCTTACCTACGAGCAGTACTTC.

The rearrangement joins TRBV6-5 to TRBJ1-6; D not certain. From germline, CDR1 is MNHEY and CDR2 SVGAGI. This CDR3 is 16 amino acids long. Trimming shortened V by 0 bases and J by 8 bases, and 14 bases separated the two germline ends. CDR3 bases: TGTGCCAGCAGTTACTCGCCTGGGATTGGCGATTCACCCCTCCACTTT. Its translation: CASSYSPGIGDSPLHF.

The chain recombines TRBV30 with TRBJ2-5; TRBD2 is a possible D gene (6 bases). Trimming removed 3 bases at V and 5 bases at J, with 10 bases between. Germline V gene lookup returns CDR1 GTSNPN and CDR2 SVGIG (reference sequence). CDR3 size: 12 residues. CDR3 protein: CAWRGDSETQYF. Written as DNA, the CDR3 is TGTGCCTGGAGAGGGGACTCTGAGACCCAGTACTTC.

The chain carries TRBV2 and TRBJ1-2, with TRBD1 identical over 9 bases. The germline gives CDR1 SNHLY, CDR2 FYNNEI. CDR3 size: 12 residues. Trimming took 7 bases from V and 8 from J; bases not matched to a gene: 5. CDR3 region: CASKGQGLGYTF. The CDR3 nucleotides read TGTGCCAGCAAGGGACAGGGACTGGGCTACACCTTC.

Regarding this clonotype: Its ends do not fully match the called genes, so a read error is possible. The rearrangement uses TRBV29-1 and TRBJ2-7; D unresolved. This CDR3 has 13 amino acids. Germline loops: CDR1 SQVTM, CDR2 ANQGSEA. CDR3 sequence reads: CGVEAESSYEQYF. The CDR3 DNA follows: TGCGGCGTTGAAGCAGAGAGCTCCTACGAGCAGTACTTC.

This clonotype has ten or more counts. The chain uses TRBV29-1 and TRBJ2-1; TRBD2 is a possible D gene (6 bases). The V end lost 2 bases, the J end lost 0 bases, and 8 bases lay between the germline ends. Germline V gives CDR1 SQVTM, CDR2 ANQGSEA. The CDR3 extends over 14 amino acids. The CDR3 sequence: CSVEFGSSYNEQFF. The CDR3 DNA reads as TGCAGCGTTGAATTCGGGAGCTCCTACAATGAGCAGTTCTTC.

J is TRBJ1-2 and V is TRBV10-3; the D is unclear. This CDR3 contains 12 residues. V was pared by 3 bases and J by 11 bases, with 13 bases between. CDR1 ENHRY and CDR2 SYGVKD come from the germline V gene. The CDR3 DNA follows: TGTGCCATCAGTGAAGCGGGTCCGTCTTACACCTTC. Protein product: CAISEAGPSYTF.

This clonotype turned up a few times. One end of the junction is discordant with germline, which a read error may explain. The genes are TRBV5-5 and TRBJ2-4; maybe TRBD1 (5 bases). The J call may be incorrect, as the DNA end agrees better with TRBJ2-7. The germline CDR1 and CDR2 sequences are SGHKS and YYEKEE (reference sequence). The CDR3 is 12 amino acids. The CDR3 DNA is TGTGTCAGCAGCTGGACACGGAGCGAGCAGTACTTC. It translates to CVSSWTRSEQYF.

The chain employs TRBV12-3 or TRBV12-4 and TRBJ2-3, with TRBD2 matching 9 bases. The V gene end was trimmed by 6 bases and the J gene end by 1 base; junction bases not matched to a gene: 8. This CDR3 has 16 residues. CDR3 residues: CASRPIAGVGTDTQYF. In nucleotides, the CDR3 is TGTGCCAGCAGACCAATAGCGGGGGTGGGCACAGATACGCAGTATTTT.

Concerning this clonotype: This clone may be a read error of a much larger clone one base away. The V call is TRBV7-2, the J call TRBJ2-1; no clear D gene. Germline V gene data show CDR1 as SGHTA and CDR2 as FQGNSA. Trimming cost V 5 bases and J 2 bases, with 7 bases left between them. This CDR3 has 13 residues. CDR3 bases: TGTGCCAGCAGCCCCAACCCCTACAATGAGCAGTTCTTC. This translates into CASSPNPYNEQFF.

The chain uses TRBV12-3 or TRBV12-4 and TRBJ1-2; D call uncertain. The CDR3 sequence is 14 residues long. Trimming removed 7 bases at V and 5 bases at J, with 17 bases between. CDR3: CASIPSGRLYGYTF. In nucleotides, the CDR3 is TGTGCCAGCATCCCATCCGGCAGGTTGTATGGCTACACCTTC.

The rearrangement joins TRBV20-1 to TRBJ1-1; D remains unclear. Per the germline V gene, CDR1 is DFQATT and CDR2 is SNEGSKA (reference sequence). CDR3 size: 11 residues. Trimming removed 4 bases from V and 7 bases from J, with 10 bases in between. The CDR3 region is CSANVGNEAFF. The CDR3 DNA reads TGCAGTGCTAATGTAGGGAATGAAGCTTTCTTT.

This chain's CDR3 is CASSFTEGQASGGYTF. The CDR3 region has the DNA TGTGCCAGCAGCTTCACCGAGGGACAGGCCTCTGGTGGCTACACCTTC. The V gene is TRBV5-6, the J gene TRBJ1-2; 8 bases map to TRBD1. Germline V CDR1 and CDR2: SGHDT, YYEEEE. Trimming took 2 bases from V and 7 from J; bases not matched to a gene: 13. There are 16 residues in the CDR3. The variable domain in full, completed from reference TRBV5-6 and TRBJ1-2, reads DAGVTQSPTHLIKTRGQQVTLRCSPKSGHDTVSWYQQALGQGPQFIFQYYEEEERQRGNFPDRFSGHQFPNYSSELNVNALLLGDSALYLCASSFTEGQASGGYTFGSGTRLTVV.

This chain uses TRBV9 with TRBJ2-1; TRBD2 matches at 8 bases. The CDR3 contains 15 residues. Per the germline V gene, CDR1 is SGDLS and CDR2 is YYNGEE. Trimming cost V 3 bases and J 4 bases; bases outside gene matches: 6. CDR3 sequence reads: CASSAGTRLYNEQFF. The CDR3 DNA follows: TGTGCCAGCAGCGCTGGGACTAGACTATACAATGAGCAGTTCTTC.

The V gene is TRBV9, the J gene TRBJ2-1, with 11 bases identical to TRBD2. The V gene end was trimmed by 1 base and the J gene end by 2 bases; junction bases not matched to a gene: 2. The CDR3 contains 16 residues. From germline, CDR1 is SGDLS and CDR2 YYNGEE. Written as DNA, the CDR3 is TGTGCCAGCAGCGTAACTAGCGGGAGAACCTACAATGAGCAGTTCTTC. Amino acid sequence: CASSVTSGRTYNEQFF.

Details on this clonotype: A junction boundary mismatches the germline segment, possibly from a read error. The gene calls are TRBV7-8 and TRBJ2-3; tentatively, D is TRBD2 (6 bases). The length of the CDR3 is 16 residues. Germline V gene sequence: CDR1 SGHVS, CDR2 FQNEAQ. DNA of the CDR3: TGTGCCAGCGGCTTAGGTCTTGGACCTCGGGAGGATACGCAGTATTTT. Translated: CASGLGLGPREDTQYF.

This clonotype was observed a handful of times. The chain is built from TRBV5-1 and TRBJ2-1, with 13 bases matching TRBD2. V lost 2 bases and J lost 9; bases outside the gene matches: 5. CDR1 SGHRS and CDR2 YFSETQ come from the germline V gene. The CDR3 is 15 residues long. This chain's CDR3 is CASSFTSGGASEQFF. The CDR3 DNA follows: TGCGCCAGCAGCTTTACTAGCGGGGGGGCTAGTGAGCAGTTCTTC.

This clonotype occurred once. The rearrangement links TRBV6-2 or TRBV6-3 to TRBJ1-2; 7 bases map to TRBD1. From germline, CDR1 is MNHEY and CDR2 SVGEGT. The CDR3 spans 15 residues. Germline trimming cut 6 bases from V and 4 bases from J; bases unmatched to any gene: 11. CDR3 nucleotide sequence: TGTGCCAGCAGCCCGCCCCGACAGGGAAGCTATGGCTACACCTTC. The encoded protein is CASSPPRQGSYGYTF.

This clonotype was found a few times. The chain employs TRBV12-3 or TRBV12-4 and TRBJ2-3; 7 nucleotides line up with TRBD2. This CDR3 comprises 15 residues. V trimming: 7 bases; J trimming: 0 bases; junction bases outside the gene matches: 7. Here the CDR3 reads CASNPSGASTDTQYF. DNA of the CDR3: TGTGCCAGCAACCCTAGCGGAGCTAGCACAGATACGCAGTATTTT.